The following is a T cell receptor beta chain sequence with its context. Antigen unknown. This entry comes from a study of identical twins. Study-level findings and limits: Abundant beta clonotypes from cord blood bore fewer insertions; memory repertoires lacked this pattern.

This CDR3 is 14 amino acids long. Trimming cost V 3 bases and J 5 bases, with 11 bases left between them. One entry per CDR3 protein results from TCRdb running MiXCR on the 5' RACE reads. The table has some 440,000 distinct CDR3 sequences, less than 25% seen once; the top ten hold 2.9%. Another study also made use of these data, one on T cells expressing NK-cell markers. From that report: Among the eight sequenced donors, seven tested HCMV-seropositive and one tested seronegative.

The specimen was CD4+ T cells sorted from blood. This clonotype was sampled from a young woman in good health. The chain is built from TRBV12-3 or TRBV12-4 and TRBJ2-1, with a tentative D call TRBD1 (6 bases). The CDR3 DNA follows: TGTGCCAGCAGTTTCGGGACATATAACAATGAGCAGTTCTTC. This encodes CASSFGTYNNEQFF.